These 27 T cell receptor beta chains originate from one sample sequenced in a study of blood T cell repertoires in COVID-19. Sequencing used immunoSEQ multiplex PCR; TCRdb keeps in-frame clones, though not all of them. The sample lists around 340,000 clones; around 80% were seen once. Sequenced: peripheral blood. These receptors all stem from a man younger than 40 with active or convalescent COVID-19.

The CDR3 here is CASSPRQATNYGYTF. In DNA, the CDR3 is TGTGCCAGCAGCCCTCGACAGGCGACTAACTATGGCTACACCTTC. V and J are TRBV9 and TRBJ1-2, with D possibly being TRBD1 (6 bases). Germline lookup yields CDR1 SGDLS and CDR2 YYNGEE. The length of the CDR3 is 15 residues. Trimming pared 4 bases from V and 0 bases from J, leaving 13 bases between. Variable domain in full (rest from reference TRBV9 and TRBJ1-2): DSGVTQTPKHLITATGQRVTLRCSPRSGDLSVYWYQQSLDQGLQFLIQYYNGEERAKGNILERFSAQQFPDLHSELNLSSLELGDSALYFCASSPRQATNYGYTFGSGTRLTVV.

This clone was seen a single time. The CDR3 reads CASSEWTRYEQYF. CDR3 nucleotide sequence: TGTGCCAGCAGTGAATGGACTAGGTACGAGCAGTACTTC. The chain is built from TRBV2 and TRBJ2-7, with TRBD2 identical over 7 bases. The germline V gene encodes CDR1 SNHLY and CDR2 FYNNEI. V lost 2 bases, J lost 4 bases, and 2 bases stayed unmatched. The CDR3 spans 13 residues.

The chain combines TRBV4-2 with TRBJ2-7; TRBD1 matches 8 bases. V shed 1 base and J 0 bases; nucleotides not matched to a gene: 11. Germline V gives CDR1 LGHNA, CDR2 YNFKEQ. The CDR3 loop spans 18 amino acids. The CDR3 spells CASSQVTGAAFFSYEQYF. DNA for the CDR3: TGTGCCAGCAGCCAAGTGACAGGGGCCGCTTTTTTCTCCTACGAGCAGTACTTC.

The chain employs TRBV3-1 (or the pseudogene TRBV3-2) and TRBJ1-3; 7 bases are a match to TRBD1. V lost 4 bases and J lost 4; bases outside the gene matches: 4. CDR1 LGHDT and CDR2 YNNKEL come from the germline V gene (reference sequence). This CDR3 is 14 amino acids long. CDR3 in DNA: TGTGCCAGCAGCCCCCAGGGGGGCGGAAACACCATATATTTT. Protein product: CASSPQGGGNTIYF.

V usage is TRBV4-1 and J usage is TRBJ2-3; D perhaps matches TRBD1 (7 bases). V shed 2 bases and J shed 5 bases, with 17 bases lying between them. The CDR3 spans 16 residues. Germline assignment: CDR1 MGHRA and CDR2 YSYEKL. CDR3 in DNA: TGCGCCAGCAGCCAATTGGGGGGACAGCCTGGAGATACGCAGTATTTT. Encoded protein: CASSQLGGQPGDTQYF.

The rearrangement links TRBV13 to TRBJ1-1; possible D gene TRBD1, 5 bases. The germline V and J ends were trimmed by 5 bases and 0 bases, with 13 bases remaining between them. The CDR3 has 15 residues. Germline values: CDR1 PRHDT, CDR2 FYEKMQ (reference sequence). The CDR3 reads CASSPEGAVNTEAFF. In DNA, the CDR3 is TGTGCCAGCAGCCCTGAAGGGGCCGTGAACACTGAAGCTTTCTTT.

This clone appeared a few times. The J gene is TRBJ1-1, the V gene TRBV2; 7 nucleotides match TRBD1. J was trimmed by 0 bases and V by 4 bases; bases with no gene match: 2. The V gene's germline CDR1 is SNHLY and CDR2 FYNNEI. This CDR3 comprises 14 residues. In DNA, the CDR3 is TGTGCCAGCAGTGGGACAGGAGTGAACACTGAAGCTTTCTTT. Translating gives CASSGTGVNTEAFF.

This clone was detected a few times. The V gene is TRBV19, the J gene TRBJ2-5, with D possibly being TRBD2 (5 bases). V lost 7 bases and J lost 5, with 14 bases in between. CDR1 and CDR2 from the germline V gene are LNHDA and SQIVND (reference sequence). This CDR3 contains 13 residues. The CDR3 loop reads CASKEPSGETQYF. The CDR3 DNA reads TGTGCCAGTAAGGAACCCTCGGGGGAGACCCAGTACTTC. Full variable domain (rest looked up from reference TRBV19 and TRBJ2-5): DGGITQSPKYLFRKEGQNVTLSCEQNLNHDAMYWYRQDPGQGLRLIYYSQIVNDFQKGDIAEGYSVSREKKESFPLTVTSAQKNPTAFYLCASKEPSGETQYFGPGTRLLVL.

The J gene is TRBJ2-3, the V gene TRBV6-5; no clear D gene. Looked up from germline, CDR1 is MNHEY and CDR2 is SVGAGI. This CDR3 contains 16 residues. Between the trimmed V and J ends, which lost 2 bases and 1 base, there was a span of 13 bases. CDR3 DNA sequence: TGTGCCAGCAGTTACGACTTGTCCGATCGCACAGATACGCAGTATTTT. This translates into CASSYDLSDRTDTQYF.

The chain combines TRBV5-5 with TRBJ1-2, with 10 bases identical to TRBD1. There are 16 residues in the CDR3. CDR1 and CDR2 (germline): SGHKS, YYEKEE (reference sequence). With 1 base clipped from V and 3 bases from J, the junction kept 6 bases outside the gene matches. The CDR3: CASSLSRDRGDYGYTF. CDR3 in DNA: TGTGCCAGCAGCTTGAGTAGGGACAGGGGAGACTATGGCTACACCTTC. The full variable domain, with the rest looked up from reference TRBV5-5 and TRBJ1-2, is DAGVTQSPTHLIKTRGQQVTLRCSPISGHKSVSWYQQVLGQGPQFIFQYYEKEERGRGNFPDRFSARQFPNYSSELNVNALLLGDSALYLCASSLSRDRGDYGYTFGSGTRLTVV.

The chain employs TRBV5-6 and TRBJ2-3; 10 bases agree with TRBD2. Germline V gives CDR1 SGHDT, CDR2 YYEEEE. V trimming: 0 bases; J trimming: 1 base; junction bases outside the gene matches: 2. The CDR3 length is 16 residues. As DNA, the CDR3 is TGTGCCAGCAGCTTGGTCGGACTAGCGGGCACAGATACGCAGTATTTT. Translating it yields CASSLVGLAGTDTQYF.

The V gene is TRBV5-4, the J gene TRBJ2-3; 7 nucleotides agree with TRBD1. The J segment lost 2 bases and the V segment lost 3 bases, leaving 3 bases of the junction unmatched. Germline V CDR1 and CDR2: SGHNT, YYREEE (reference sequence). This CDR3 is 14 amino acids long. The CDR3 reads CASSSTGNTDTQYF. For the CDR3, the DNA is TGTGCCAGCAGCTCGACAGGGAACACAGATACGCAGTATTTT. The whole variable domain, filled in from reference TRBV5-4 and TRBJ2-3, reads ETGVTQSPTHLIKTRGQQVTLRCSSQSGHNTVSWYQQALGQGPQFIFQYYREEENGRGNFPPRFSGLQFPNYSSELNVNALELDDSALYLCASSSTGNTDTQYFGPGTRLTVL.

This sequence joins TRBV5-1 and TRBJ1-1, with TRBD1 identical over 7 bases. Trimming took 1 base from V and 1 from J; bases not matched to a gene: 7. Germline assignment: CDR1 SGHRS and CDR2 YFSETQ. This CDR3 has 16 amino acids. CDR3 residues: CASSLTPGQRNTEAFF. DNA for the CDR3: TGCGCCAGCAGCTTGACCCCGGGACAGAGGAACACTGAAGCTTTCTTT.

This rearrangement joins TRBV5-1 to TRBJ2-2, with TRBD2 matching over 12 bases. The CDR3 extends over 17 amino acids. The germline gives CDR1 SGHRS, CDR2 YFSETQ. The V segment lost 4 bases and the J segment 1 base; nucleotides outside the gene matches: 5. The CDR3, as DNA: TGCGCCAGCAGCAGGCTAGCGGGAGGGAAGAACACCGGGGAGCTGTTTTTT. This gives the protein CASSRLAGGKNTGELFF. The full variable domain, its missing parts supplied by reference TRBV5-1 and TRBJ2-2, is KAGVTQTPRYLIKTRGQQVTLSCSPISGHRSVSWYQQTPGQGLQFLFEYFSETQRNKGNFPGRFSGRQFSNSRSEMNVSTLELGDSALYLCASSRLAGGKNTGELFFGEGSRLTVL.

The chain couples TRBV6-2 or TRBV6-3 to TRBJ1-1, with TRBD1 matching over 8 bases. J was trimmed by 0 bases and V by 2 bases; bases with no gene match: 2. This CDR3 has 15 amino acids. CDR1 is MNHEY, CDR2 SVGEGT, per germline. CDR3 nucleotides: TGTGCCAGCAGTTACGCGGGACAGGTGAACACTGAAGCTTTCTTT. Protein: CASSYAGQVNTEAFF.

This clone showed up just once. The CDR3 loop reads CASSRQREESPLHF. CDR3 nucleotides: TGTGCCAGCAGCCGCCAACGGGAGGAGTCACCCCTCCACTTT. The V call is TRBV28, the J call TRBJ1-6; D call uncertain. The V and J ends lost 6 bases and 10 bases respectively, with 16 bases between them. This CDR3 is 14 amino acids long. Germline-derived CDR1 and CDR2 are MDHEN and SYDVKM.

This clone was counted once. The CDR3 DNA follows: TGCGCCAGCGGACAGGGGGCAGCTGAAAACACCATATATTTT. Protein: CASGQGAAENTIYF. V usage is TRBV5-1 and J usage is TRBJ1-3; 11 bases align to TRBD1. V lost 7 bases and J lost 6; bases outside the gene matches: 6. This CDR3 is built from 14 residues. Germline-derived CDR1 and CDR2 are SGHRS and YFSETQ. The variable domain in full, completed from reference TRBV5-1 and TRBJ1-3, reads KAGVTQTPRYLIKTRGQQVTLSCSPISGHRSVSWYQQTPGQGLQFLFEYFSETQRNKGNFPGRFSGRQFSNSRSEMNVSTLELGDSALYLCASGQGAAENTIYFGEGSWLTVV.

The V and J genes are TRBV15 and TRBJ2-3; TRBD2 matches 9 bases. The J segment lost 7 bases and the V segment lost 2 bases, leaving 13 bases of the junction unmatched. The CDR3 contains 17 residues. CDR1 LNHNV and CDR2 YYDKDF come from the germline V gene (reference sequence). CDR3 DNA sequence: TGTGCCACCAGCAGAACCAGCGGGGGGATTCTGAGGAATACGCAGTATTTT. As protein: CATSRTSGGILRNTQYF.

This clone was picked up a small number of times. The chain recombines TRBV29-1 with TRBJ2-1; 14 bases line up with TRBD2. The V gene's germline CDR1 is SQVTM and CDR2 ANQGSEA. J gave up 5 bases and V 7 bases, and 7 bases lay outside the gene matches. The CDR3 covers 15 residues. CDR3 bases: TGCAGCGGGCGGACTAGCGGGAGGCCGAACAATGAGCAGTTCTTC. It specifies CSGRTSGRPNNEQFF.

The rearrangement links TRBV4-1 to TRBJ1-2; 8 bases are shared with TRBD1. The germline CDR1 and CDR2 sequences are MGHRA and YSYEKL. The V segment lost 3 bases and the J segment 5 bases; nucleotides outside the gene matches: 8. The CDR3 has 15 amino acids. The CDR3 is CASSHGQGASYGYTF. In nucleotides, the CDR3 is TGCGCCAGCAGCCACGGCCAGGGGGCCAGTTATGGCTACACCTTC.

The rearrangement links TRBV5-5 to TRBJ2-7; the D gene is possibly TRBD2 (5 bases). Trimming pared 4 bases from V and 4 bases from J, leaving 6 bases between. The CDR3 runs 11 residues. Germline assignment: CDR1 SGHKS and CDR2 YYEKEE (reference sequence). As DNA, the CDR3 is TGTGCCAGCAGCGCGGGTTACGAGCAGTACTTC. Translation gives CASSAGYEQYF. The whole variable domain, remainder taken from reference TRBV5-5 and TRBJ2-7, is DAGVTQSPTHLIKTRGQQVTLRCSPISGHKSVSWYQQVLGQGPQFIFQYYEKEERGRGNFPDRFSARQFPNYSSELNVNALLLGDSALYLCASSAGYEQYFGPGTRLTVT.

This sequence joins TRBV7-2 and TRBJ2-7; 9 positions agree with TRBD2. Germline-derived CDR1 and CDR2 are SGHTA and FQGNSA. Unmatched junction bases numbered 6, after V lost 5 bases and J lost 1 base. The CDR3 runs to 15 residues. CDR3 residues: CASSPGGGASYEQYF. CDR3 nucleotide sequence: TGTGCCAGCAGCCCTGGCGGGGGGGCTTCCTACGAGCAGTACTTC.

CDR3 nucleotide sequence: TGTGCCAGCGCGCGGGGCCGCGGGGGGGCTTTCGATGAGCAGTTCTTC. It encodes CASARGRGGAFDEQFF. The rearrangement uses TRBV7-8 and TRBJ2-1; 9 positions agree with TRBD2. This CDR3 contains 16 residues. Per germline, CDR1 SGHVS and CDR2 FQNEAQ. V lost 8 bases to trimming and J lost 8 bases; unmatched junction nucleotides: 16. The full variable domain, in which reference TRBV7-8 and TRBJ2-1 provide the parts outside the CDR3, is GAGVSQSPRYKVAKRGQDVALRCDPISGHVSLFWYQQALGQGPEFLTYFQNEAQLDKSGLPSDRFFAERPEGSVSTLKIQRTQQEDSAVYLCASARGRGGAFDEQFFGPGTRLTVL.

The chain employs TRBV5-6 and TRBJ2-1, with 7 nucleotides matching TRBD1. The germline CDR1 and CDR2 sequences are SGHDT and YYEEEE. V dropped 4 bases and J dropped 2; count of bases not matched to a gene: 3. The CDR3 spans 14 residues. The DNA of the CDR3 is TGTGCCAGCAGCCAAGACAGGGCCTACAATGAGCAGTTCTTC. It is translated as CASSQDRAYNEQFF.

This sequence joins TRBV11-2 and TRBJ1-4; no clear D. V dropped 0 bases and J dropped 3 bases, with 8 bases sitting between them. Germline-derived CDR1 and CDR2 are SGHAT and FQNNGV. The CDR3 extends over 15 amino acids. The CDR3 sequence is CASSLDGRANEKLFF. The CDR3 DNA follows: TGTGCCAGCAGCTTAGACGGGAGGGCTAATGAAAAACTGTTTTTT.

CDR3: CASSLGGGLYEQFF. CDR3 coding DNA: TGCGCCAGCAGCTTAGGGGGGGGCCTCTACGAGCAGTTCTTC. This chain links TRBV5-1 with TRBJ2-1, with a weak D call TRBD2 (7 bases). The ends were cut back, 2 bases at V and 10 bases at J, with 16 bases in the middle. CDR3 length: 14 amino acids. Germline V lookup: CDR1 SGHRS, CDR2 YFSETQ.

This clone was seen a few times. The chain joins TRBV11-3 to TRBJ1-6; D is ambiguous. Germline CDR1 reads SGHNT; CDR2 reads YENEEA. V gave up 4 bases and J gave up 13 bases, with 17 bases separating them. The CDR3 contains 14 residues. The CDR3 is CASSSGANFSPLHF. CDR3 DNA: TGTGCCAGCAGCTCGGGAGCCAACTTCTCTCCCCTCCACTTT.